One and the same sample provided the 6 T cell receptor beta chains below, sequenced in a study of OX40 agonist ivuxolimab in advanced cancers. Library prep was done by the immunoSEQ multiplex PCR assay. TCRdb stores this immuneACCESS table with in-frame sequences only. Part of the clones is absent; in the studies checked, under half of the shortfall reflects unresolved V genes, and no reason is known for the rest. Across this sample there are tens of thousands of clones, with about 80% seen only once. The leading ten clones occupy roughly 3.7% of the sample. Specimen: CD4+ or CD8+ T cells sorted from blood, collected in a trial of the OX40 agonist ivuxolimab. These receptors all come from an adult with an advanced solid tumor such as melanoma, head and neck, liver or kidney cancer.

The V gene is TRBV9, the J gene TRBJ2-1; 12 bases align to TRBD2. V lost 0 bases to trimming and J lost 7 bases; unmatched junction nucleotides: 8. In germline, CDR1 is SGDLS, CDR2 YYNGEE. The CDR3 extends over 17 amino acids. CDR3 in DNA: TGTGCCAGCAGCGTAGGGAGACTAGCGGGAGTTAGGAATGAGCAGTTCTTC. Translation gives CASSVGRLAGVRNEQFF.

The V call is TRBV10-3, the J call TRBJ2-7; D gene uncertain. CDR1 is ENHRY, CDR2 SYGVKD, per germline. The length of the CDR3 is 13 residues. Trimming pared 4 bases from V and 2 bases from J, leaving 9 bases between. The CDR3 DNA sequence: TGTGCCATCAGTGCCAAGACAACCTACGAGCAGTACTTC. Its translation is CAISAKTTYEQYF.

For this clone: Relative to the germline gene, one junction end is altered; a read error may explain this. This sequence joins TRBV19 and TRBJ2-7, with 7 bases identical to TRBD1. Germline V gives CDR1 LNHDA, CDR2 SQIVND (reference sequence). This CDR3 comprises 14 residues. CDR3 coding DNA: TGTGCCAGTAGCCTAGACAGGGATACCTACGGGCAGTACTTC. Its translation is CASSLDRDTYGQYF.

The V call is TRBV27, the J call TRBJ1-3, with a possible D match to TRBD1 (6 bases). From germline, CDR1 is MNHEY and CDR2 SMNVEV (reference sequence). V was clipped by 2 bases and J by 4 bases, with 12 bases between them. The CDR3 has 15 amino acids. CDR3 in DNA: TGTGCCAGCAGTTTAACATGGGGGCCAGGAAACACCATATATTTT. Translated: CASSLTWGPGNTIYF.

The chain has TRBV6-7 and TRBJ2-1, with 8 bases matching TRBD2. TRBV6-7 is an open reading frame whose function is uncertain. The CDR3 extends over 14 amino acids. V dropped 0 bases and J dropped 9; count of bases not matched to a gene: 4. This CDR3 is CASSYSQAGVEQFF. The CDR3 coding sequence is TGTGCCAGCAGTTACTCACAAGCGGGGGTTGAGCAGTTCTTC.

CDR3 region: CASTRSPGANVLTF. CDR3 DNA: TGTGCCAGCACCCGAAGCCCTGGGGCCAACGTCCTGACTTTC. V is TRBV7-3 and J is TRBJ2-6; no clear D gene. The CDR3 spans 14 residues. In germline, CDR1 is SGHTA, CDR2 FQGTGA. Trimming stripped 7 bases from V and 2 bases from J, with 9 bases between.